This T cell receptor beta chain emerged from a study of OX40 agonist ivuxolimab in advanced cancers. Study in general: Partial responses were achieved by three patients, one with hepatocellular carcinoma and two with cutaneous melanoma. General observations from the study: Dosing at 0.1 to 3.0 mg/kg was accompanied by clonal expansion of CD4+ and CD8+ blood T cells by week 6. Low normalized T-cell clonal expansion also characterized some of the nonresponders.

Autoimmune disease history or systemic immunosuppression excluded patients. The data were produced by immunoSEQ multiplex PCR, yet TCRdb's version contains in-frame clones alone and is incomplete. Here the sample spans about 56,000 clones, over 75% being singletons. A word on this clone: Its antigen is unknown.

The V segment lost 1 base and the J segment 4 bases; nucleotides outside the gene matches: 3. CDR1 and CDR2 (germline): MDHEN, SYDVKM. This CDR3 region has 15 residues. Sequences were derived from CD4+ or CD8+ T cells sorted from blood, sampled in a trial of the OX40 agonist ivuxolimab. This sequence was found in an adult with an advanced solid tumor such as melanoma, head and neck, liver or kidney cancer. This rearrangement joins TRBV28 to TRBJ2-1; 8 bases match TRBD1. CDR3 nucleotide sequence: TGTGCCAGCAGTTTATCGGGACAGGTGTACAATGAGCAGTTCTTC. Amino acids: CASSLSGQVYNEQFF.